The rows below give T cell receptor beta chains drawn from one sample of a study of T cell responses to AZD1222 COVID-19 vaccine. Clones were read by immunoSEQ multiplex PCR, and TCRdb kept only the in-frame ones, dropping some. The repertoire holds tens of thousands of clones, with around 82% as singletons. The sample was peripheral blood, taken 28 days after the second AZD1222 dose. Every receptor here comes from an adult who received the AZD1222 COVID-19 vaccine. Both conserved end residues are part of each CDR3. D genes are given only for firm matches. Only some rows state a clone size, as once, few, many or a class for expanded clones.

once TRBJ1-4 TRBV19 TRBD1 TGTGCCAGTAGTACCCCCAGGGGGCGGTCGGGAGAAAAACTGTTTTTT CASSTPRGRSGEKLFF
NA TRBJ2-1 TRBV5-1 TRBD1 TGCGCCAGCAGCACACGGACAGGAGAGTCCAATGAGCAGTTCTTC CASSTRTGESNEQFF
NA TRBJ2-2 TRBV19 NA TGTGCCAGTAGTACGGGGGCCGGGGAGCTGTTTTTT CASSTGAGELFF
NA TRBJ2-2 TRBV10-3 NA TGTGCCATCAGTGACGGGGGTAGCGGGGAGCTGTTTTTT CAISDGGSGELFF
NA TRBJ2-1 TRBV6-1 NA TGTGCCAGCAGTGAATGGGCGGGGGCGACGGGTGAGCAGTTCTTC CASSEWAGATGEQFF
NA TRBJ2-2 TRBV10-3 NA TGTGCCATCAGTGGGCGGTCGAACACCGGGGAGCTGTTTTTT CAISGRSNTGELFF
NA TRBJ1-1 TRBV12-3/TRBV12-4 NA TGTGCCAGCAGTTTAGCGGCCCGTTCTGAAGCTTTCTTT CASSLAARSEAFF
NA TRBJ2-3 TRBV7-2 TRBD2 TGTGCCAGCAGCTTAGGCCTTAGCGGGTGGGATACGCAGTATTTT CASSLGLSGWDTQYF
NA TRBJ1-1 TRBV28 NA TGTGCCAGCAGTTCCGGAAAGGCAGGTCCCACTGAAGCTTTCTTT CASSSGKAGPTEAFF
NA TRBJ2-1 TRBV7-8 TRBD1 TGTGCCAGCAGCTTAGGCGTACACAGGGGCTCCTACAATGAGCAGTTCTTC CASSLGVHRGSYNEQFF
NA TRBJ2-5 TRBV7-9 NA TGTGCCAGCAGCTTGGGTGGGGGCCAAGAGACCCAGTACTTC CASSLGGGQETQYF
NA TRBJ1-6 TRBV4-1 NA TGCGCCAGCAGCCAAGGTCCCCTCTCCTATAATTCACCCCTCCACTTT CASSQGPLSYNSPLHF
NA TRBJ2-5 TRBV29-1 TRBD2 TGCAGCGTTGATAGCGGGGGGGCAGAGACCCAGTACTTC CSVDSGGAETQYF
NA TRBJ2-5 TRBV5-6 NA TGTGCCAGCAGCTTTACCCGATCCTCCGCCGGGGAGACCCAGTACTTC CASSFTRSSAGETQYF
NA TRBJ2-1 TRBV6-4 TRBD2 TGTGCCAGCAGTACTACTAGCGGGGGGTACAATGAGCAGTTCTTC CASSTTSGGYNEQFF
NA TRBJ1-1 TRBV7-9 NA TGTGCCAGCAGCTTAGTCACAGGGATCACTGAAGCTTTCTTT CASSLVTGITEAFF
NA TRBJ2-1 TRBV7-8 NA TGTGCCAGCAGCTTAGCGGAGTCGGTGGCCTACAATGAGCAGTTCTTC CASSLAESVAYNEQFF
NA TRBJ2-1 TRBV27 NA TGTGCCAGCAGTCCCGTGAACAGAAACAATGAGCAGTTCTTC CASSPVNRNNEQFF
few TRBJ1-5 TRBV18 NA TGTGCCAGCTCACCGGGAGGGTTAGGCAATCAGCCCCAGCATTTT CASSPGGLGNQPQHF
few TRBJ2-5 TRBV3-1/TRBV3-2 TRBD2 TGTGCCAGCAGCCCCAAGATATCCAGCGGGGGGGAAGAGACCCAGTACTTC CASSPKISSGGEETQYF
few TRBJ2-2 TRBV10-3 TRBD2 TGTGCCATCAGGGAGGTACTAGCGGACACCGGGGAGCTGTTTTTT CAIREVLADTGELFF
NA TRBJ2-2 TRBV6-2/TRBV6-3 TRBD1 TGTGCCAGCAGTTCAGGGGGCGTAGAAACCGGGGAGCTGTTTTTT CASSSGGVETGELFF
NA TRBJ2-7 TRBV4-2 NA TGTGCCAGCAGCCAAGATCACGCGGCAGAACGGGCCTACGAGCAGTACTTC CASSQDHAAERAYEQYF
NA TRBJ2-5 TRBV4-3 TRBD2 TGCGCCAGCAGCCAAGATTCTAGCGGGCCTCAAGAGACCCAGTACTTC CASSQDSSGPQETQYF
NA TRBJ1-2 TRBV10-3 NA TGTGCCATCGGTGAGACACAGACCTATGGCTACACCTTC CAIGETQTYGYTF
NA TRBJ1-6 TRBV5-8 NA TGTGCCAGCAGCTTGGCTGGACAAGGGTGGTCACCCCTCCACTTT CASSLAGQGWSPLHF
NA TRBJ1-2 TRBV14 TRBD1 TGTGCCAGCAGCCAAGCACAGGGGGCGCGGGGCTACACCTTC CASSQAQGARGYTF
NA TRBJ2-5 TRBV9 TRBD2 TGTGCCAGCAGCGTAGGTAGCGGGGGGGCTGAGACCCAGTACTTC CASSVGSGGAETQYF
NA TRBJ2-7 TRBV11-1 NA TGTGCCAGCAGCTTTACCCCCGAATACGAGCAGTACTTC CASSFTPEYEQYF
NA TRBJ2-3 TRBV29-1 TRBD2 TGCAGCGGGGGACTAGCCACAGATACGCAGTATTTT CSGGLATDTQYF
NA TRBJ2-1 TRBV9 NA TGTGCCAGCAGCGTAGTGGGGGTCAATGAGCAGTTCTTC CASSVVGVNEQFF
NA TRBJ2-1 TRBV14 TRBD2 TGTGCCAGCAGCCAACTCATAAGCGGGGACGCCTACAATGAGCAGTTCTTC CASSQLISGDAYNEQFF
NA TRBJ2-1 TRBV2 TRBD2 TGTGCCAGCAGTGAATTAAAGGGAGGGTTCAATGAGCAGTTCTTC CASSELKGGFNEQFF
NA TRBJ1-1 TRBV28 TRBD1 TGTGCCAGCAGTCCCGGACAGGGCATGAACACTGAAGCTTTCTTT CASSPGQGMNTEAFF
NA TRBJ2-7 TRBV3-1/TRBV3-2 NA TGTGCCAGCAGCTCTACTCCTCGGGACGAGCAGTACTTC CASSSTPRDEQYF
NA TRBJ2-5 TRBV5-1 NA TGCGCCAGCAGCTTGGGGCAGGGGAGAGAGACCCAGTACTTC CASSLGQGRETQYF
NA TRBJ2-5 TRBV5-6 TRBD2 TGTGCCAGCAGCTTGATGTCTAGCGGGGTGCAAGAGACCCAGTACTTC CASSLMSSGVQETQYF
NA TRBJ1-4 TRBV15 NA TGTGCCACCCGGGATGGCTGGCGTGTGACTAATGAAAAACTGTTTTTT CATRDGWRVTNEKLFF
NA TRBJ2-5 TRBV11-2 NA TGTGCCAGCAGCTTACAAGAGACCCAGTACTTC CASSLQETQYF
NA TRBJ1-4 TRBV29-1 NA TGCAGCGTTGCCCCCACACCCGGGGGAGGCGAAAAACTGTTTTTT CSVAPTPGGGEKLFF
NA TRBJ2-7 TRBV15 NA TGTGCCACCAGCAGAGTTACCCTATCCTACGAGCAGTACTTC CATSRVTLSYEQYF
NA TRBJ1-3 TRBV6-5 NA TGTGCCAGCATAAAAGGGCACCTAACTGGAAACACCATATATTTT CASIKGHLTGNTIYF
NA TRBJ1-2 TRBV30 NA TGTGCCTGGAGTGTACTCTCTTTCGCTGGCTACACCTTC CAWSVLSFAGYTF
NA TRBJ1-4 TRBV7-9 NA TGTGCCAGCAGCTTGAAGGGAGGAATGAGGAAACTGTTTTTT CASSLKGGMRKLFF
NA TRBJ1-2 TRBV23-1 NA TGCGCCAGCAGCGGGCAGGGGTATGGCTACACCTTC CASSGQGYGYTF
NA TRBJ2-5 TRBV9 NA TGTGCCAGCAGCCCAACTCCCCTTGTAGAGACCCAGTACTTC CASSPTPLVETQYF
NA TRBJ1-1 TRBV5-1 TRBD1 TGCGCCAGCAGCGTGACAGGGGCAAACACTGAAGCTTTCTTT CASSVTGANTEAFF
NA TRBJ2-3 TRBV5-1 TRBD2 TGCGCCAGCAGCTTTAGCGGGGGCACAGATACGCAGTATTTT CASSFSGGTDTQYF
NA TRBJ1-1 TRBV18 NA TGTGCCAGCTCACCACCCGGACAGCATAACACTGAAGCTTTCTTT CASSPPGQHNTEAFF
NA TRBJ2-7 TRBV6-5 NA TGTGCCAGCAGAAAGGGGCCGCAGGGGGAGCAGTACTTC CASRKGPQGEQYF
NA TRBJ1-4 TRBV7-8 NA TGTGCCAGCAGCTTAAAGTCCGGTCTTCTAACTAATGAAAAACTGTTTTTT CASSLKSGLLTNEKLFF
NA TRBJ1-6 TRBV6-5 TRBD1 TGTGCCAGCAGCCCCGGAGGGGGCCCTAGACCCCTCCACTTT CASSPGGGPRPLHF